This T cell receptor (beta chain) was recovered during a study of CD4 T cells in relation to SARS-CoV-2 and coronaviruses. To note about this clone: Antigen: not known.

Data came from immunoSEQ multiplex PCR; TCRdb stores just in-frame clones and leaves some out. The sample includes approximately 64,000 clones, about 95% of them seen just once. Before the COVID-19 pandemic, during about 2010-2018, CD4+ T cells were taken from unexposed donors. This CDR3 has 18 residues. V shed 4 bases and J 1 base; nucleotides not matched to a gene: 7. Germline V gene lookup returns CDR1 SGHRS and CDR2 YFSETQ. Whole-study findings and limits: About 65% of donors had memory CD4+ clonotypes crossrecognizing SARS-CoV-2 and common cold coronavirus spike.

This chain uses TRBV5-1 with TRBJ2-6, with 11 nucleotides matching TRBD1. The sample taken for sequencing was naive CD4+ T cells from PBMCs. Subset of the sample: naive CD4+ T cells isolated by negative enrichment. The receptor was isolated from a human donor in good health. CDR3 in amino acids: CASSEGQGVPSGANVLTF. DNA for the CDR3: TGCGCCAGCAGCGAGGGACAGGGGGTTCCGTCTGGGGCCAACGTCCTGACTTTC.